The 8 T cell receptor beta chains reported below all come from one sample, sequenced in a study of breast tumors, draining lymph nodes, adjacent tissues. Axillary draining lymph nodes of breast cancer patients supplied the node samples. MiXCR, applied by TCRdb to the multiplex PCR reads, yields one record per CDR3 protein. Of about 140,000 distinct CDR3 sequences detected, 32% appear once; the ten largest clones hold about 2.5%. Sequenced input: axillary lymph node tissue. The receptors come from a female donor with breast cancer. Some clones in this sample may be carry-over from other donors' samples.

This clonotype was detected ten times or more. The chain joins TRBV6-6 to TRBJ2-7, with 8 bases identical to TRBD2. The junction had 6 bases not matched to a gene; V was cut back by 6 bases and J by 5 bases. Germline assignment: CDR1 MNHNY and CDR2 SVGAGI (reference sequence). This CDR3 has 13 residues. For the CDR3, the DNA is TGTGCCAGCAGGGAATCGGGGGGGGACGAGCAGTACGTC. Protein: CASRESGGDEQYV.

Many counts were recorded for this clonotype. This chain joins TRBV5-1 and TRBJ2-7; 8 bases fit TRBD1. Germline V CDR1 and CDR2: SGHRS, YFSETQ. The CDR3 extends over 14 amino acids. Trimming took 2 bases from V and 7 from J; bases not matched to a gene: 8. CDR3 loop: CASSLTVGQAEQYF. DNA of the CDR3: TGCGCCAGCAGCTTAACCGTGGGACAGGCAGAGCAGTACTTC. The complete variable domain, with remaining parts taken from reference TRBV5-1 and TRBJ2-7, reads KAGVTQTPRYLIKTRGQQVTLSCSPISGHRSVSWYQQTPGQGLQFLFEYFSETQRNKGNFPGRFSGRQFSNSRSEMNVSTLELGDSALYLCASSLTVGQAEQYFGPGTRLTVT.

This clonotype was seen more than once but under ten times. A read error may explain this, as a much larger clone is one base away. The genes are TRBV5-4 and TRBJ1-2; D is uncertain. The germline V and J ends were trimmed by 3 bases and 3 bases, with 12 bases remaining between them. Germline lookup yields CDR1 SGHNT and CDR2 YYREEE (reference sequence). This CDR3 spans 14 amino acids. CDR3 DNA: TGTGCCAGCAGCTCCGCCAAGGCGGACTATGGCTACACCTTC. It codes for CASSSAKADYGYTF.

Regarding this clonotype: The DNA is omitted, as the CDR3 cannot be located on it reliably, and the CDR3 follows TCRdb's listing. The rearrangement uses TRBV25-1 and TRBJ2-3; the table's D call TRBD1 went unverified against the DNA. Counting both end residues, the CDR3 totals 20 amino acids. CDR1 is MGHDK and CDR2 is SYGVNS in the germline V gene. CDR3 amino acids: CASSFYICSARGTGTDTQYF.

The chain uses TRBV5-5 and TRBJ2-3, with D possibly being TRBD2 (5 bases). This CDR3 has 13 residues. Germline V gene data show CDR1 as SGHKS and CDR2 as YYEKEE (reference sequence). Trimming pared 3 bases from V and 5 bases from J, leaving 10 bases between. This chain's CDR3 is CASSWRTGDTQYF. The CDR3, as DNA: TGTGCCAGCAGCTGGAGGACCGGAGATACGCAGTATTTT. Full variable domain (remainder filled in from reference TRBV5-5 and TRBJ2-3): DAGVTQSPTHLIKTRGQQVTLRCSPISGHKSVSWYQQVLGQGPQFIFQYYEKEERGRGNFPDRFSARQFPNYSSELNVNALLLGDSALYLCASSWRTGDTQYFGPGTRLTVL.

This clonotype was recorded at least ten times. The CDR3 sequence: CASSLVGVYEQYF. The CDR3, as DNA: TGTGCCAGCAGTTTGGTCGGGGTGTACGAGCAGTACTTC. V gene TRBV28 combines with J gene TRBJ2-7, with D tentatively TRBD2 (5 bases). The ends were cut back, 3 bases at V and 4 bases at J, with 10 bases in the middle. Germline-derived CDR1 and CDR2 are MDHEN and SYDVKM. CDR3 length equals 13 residues.

At least ten counts were recorded for this clonotype. The chain couples TRBV28 to TRBJ2-5; D is ambiguous. V lost 6 bases, J lost 6 bases, and 11 bases lay in between. The CDR3 runs to 12 residues. The V gene's germline CDR1 is MDHEN and CDR2 SYDVKM. The CDR3 coding sequence is TGTGCCAGCAGAGTGCCTAGGAAGACCCAGTACTTC. Translated, it gives CASRVPRKTQYF.

The V call is TRBV11-2, the J call TRBJ2-6; D may be TRBD1 or TRBD2 (5 bases each). V shed 2 bases and J shed 0 bases, with 8 bases lying between them. The CDR3 spans 16 residues. In germline, CDR1 is SGHAT, CDR2 FQNNGV. As DNA, the CDR3 is TGTGCCAGCAGCTTACAGGGACGCTCTGGGGCCAACGTCCTGACTTTC. This encodes CASSLQGRSGANVLTF. Variable domain in full (rest from reference TRBV11-2 and TRBJ2-6): EAGVAQSPRYKIIEKRQSVAFWCNPISGHATLYWYQQILGQGPKLLIQFQNNGVVDDSQLPKDRFSAERLKGVDSTLKIQPAKLEDSAVYLCASSLQGRSGANVLTFGAGSRLTVL.